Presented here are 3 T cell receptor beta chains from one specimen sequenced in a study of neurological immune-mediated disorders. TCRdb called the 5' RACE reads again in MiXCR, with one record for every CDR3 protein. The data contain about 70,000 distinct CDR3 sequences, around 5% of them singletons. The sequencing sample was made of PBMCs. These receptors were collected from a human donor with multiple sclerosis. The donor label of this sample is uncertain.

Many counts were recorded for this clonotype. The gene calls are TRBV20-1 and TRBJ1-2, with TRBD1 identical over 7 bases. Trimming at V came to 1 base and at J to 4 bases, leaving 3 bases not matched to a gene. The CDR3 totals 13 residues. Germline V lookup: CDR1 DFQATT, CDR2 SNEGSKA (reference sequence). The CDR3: CSARAGQVYGYTF. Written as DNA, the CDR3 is TGCAGTGCTAGAGCCGGACAGGTCTATGGCTACACCTTC.

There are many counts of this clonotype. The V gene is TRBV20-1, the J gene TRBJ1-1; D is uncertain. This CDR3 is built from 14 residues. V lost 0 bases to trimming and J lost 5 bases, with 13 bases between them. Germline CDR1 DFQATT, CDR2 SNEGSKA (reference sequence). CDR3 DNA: TGCAGTGCTAGAGAGTGGGGTCCCAGAACTGAAGCTTTCTTT. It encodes CSAREWGPRTEAFF.

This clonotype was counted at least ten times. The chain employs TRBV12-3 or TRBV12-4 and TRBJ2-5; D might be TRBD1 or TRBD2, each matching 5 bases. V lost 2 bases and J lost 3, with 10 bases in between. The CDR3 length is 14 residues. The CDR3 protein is CASSLRGGEETQYF. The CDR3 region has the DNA TGTGCCAGCAGTTTACGTGGGGGAGAAGAGACCCAGTACTTC.